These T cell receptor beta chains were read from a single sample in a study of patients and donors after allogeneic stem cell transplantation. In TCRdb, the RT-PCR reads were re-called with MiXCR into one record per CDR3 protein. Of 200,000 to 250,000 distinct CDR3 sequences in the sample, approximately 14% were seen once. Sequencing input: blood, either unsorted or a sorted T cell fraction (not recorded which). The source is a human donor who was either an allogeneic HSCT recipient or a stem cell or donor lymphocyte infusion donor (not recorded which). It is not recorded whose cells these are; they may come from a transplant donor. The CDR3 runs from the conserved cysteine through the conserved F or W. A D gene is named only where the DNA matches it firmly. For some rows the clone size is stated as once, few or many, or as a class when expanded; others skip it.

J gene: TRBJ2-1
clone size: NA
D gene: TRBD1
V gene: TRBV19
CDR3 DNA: TGTGCCAGTAGCCCACACAGGGGACGCTACAATGAGCAGTTCTTC
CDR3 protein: CASSPHRGRYNEQFF

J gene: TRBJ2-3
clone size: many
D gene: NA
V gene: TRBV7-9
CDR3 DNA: TGTGCCAGCAGCACCACAGATACGCAGTATTTT
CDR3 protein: CASSTTDTQYF

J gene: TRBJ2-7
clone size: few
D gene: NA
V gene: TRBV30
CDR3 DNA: TGTGCCGTTACGACTAGCTACGAGCAGTACTTC
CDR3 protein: CAVTTSYEQYF

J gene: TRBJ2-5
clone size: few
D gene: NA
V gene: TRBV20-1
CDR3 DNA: TGCAGTGCCCGTACGGGGGCCTGGGAGACCCAGTACTTC
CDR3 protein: CSARTGAWETQYF

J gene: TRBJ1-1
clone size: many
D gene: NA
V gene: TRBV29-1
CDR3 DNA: TGCAGCGTCTCATTCGGGACGGTAAACACTGAAGCTTTCTTT
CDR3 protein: CSVSFGTVNTEAFF

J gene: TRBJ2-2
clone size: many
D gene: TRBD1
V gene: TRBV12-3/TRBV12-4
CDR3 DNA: TGTGCCACCAAAAAGGGCACTTCGACAGGGTCGTACACCGGGGAGCTGTTTTTT
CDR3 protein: CATKKGTSTGSYTGELFF

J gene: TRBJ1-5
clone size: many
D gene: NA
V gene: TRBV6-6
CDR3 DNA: TGTGCCAGCAGTTCTTGGGGCAATCAGCCCCAGCATTTT
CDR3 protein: CASSSWGNQPQHF

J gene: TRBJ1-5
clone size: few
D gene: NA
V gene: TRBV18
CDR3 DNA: TGTGCCAGCTCACCAGAGGGTCGGAGTCAGCCCCAGCATTTT
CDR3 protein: CASSPEGRSQPQHF

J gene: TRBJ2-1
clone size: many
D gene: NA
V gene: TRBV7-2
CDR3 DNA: TGTGCCAGCAGCTTTGACACTTACAATGAGCAGTTCTTC
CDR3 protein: CASSFDTYNEQFF

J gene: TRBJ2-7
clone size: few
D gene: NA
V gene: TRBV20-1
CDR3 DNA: TGCAGTGCTGAGACATTGTACGAGCAGTACTTC
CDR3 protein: CSAETLYEQYF

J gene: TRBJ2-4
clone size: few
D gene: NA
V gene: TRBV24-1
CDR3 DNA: TGTGCCACCAGTAGGGGGGGAGCCAAAAACATTCAGTACTTC
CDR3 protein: CATSRGGAKNIQYF

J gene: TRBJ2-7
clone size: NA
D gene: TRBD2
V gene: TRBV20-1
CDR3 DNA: TGCAGTGCCTCTAGCGGGAGGCTATTCGAGCAGTACTTC
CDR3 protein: CSASSGRLFEQYF

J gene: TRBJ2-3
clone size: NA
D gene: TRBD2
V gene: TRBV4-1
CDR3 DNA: TGCGCCAGCAGCCGACTAGCTCTTAGCACAGATACGCAGTATTTT
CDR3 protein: CASSRLALSTDTQYF

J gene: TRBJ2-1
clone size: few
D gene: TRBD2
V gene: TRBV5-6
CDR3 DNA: TGTGCCAGCAGCATTCCGGGGGGGACGAACAATGAGCAGTTCTTC
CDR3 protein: CASSIPGGTNNEQFF

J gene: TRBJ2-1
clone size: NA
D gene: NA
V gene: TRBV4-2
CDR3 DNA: TGTGCCAGCAGCCAAGGAGGTTGGGGCAATGAGCAGTTCTTC
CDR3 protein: CASSQGGWGNEQFF

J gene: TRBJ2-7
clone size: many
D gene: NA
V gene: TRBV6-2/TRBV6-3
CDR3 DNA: TGTGCCAGCAGTTTCAACTACGAGCAGTACTTC
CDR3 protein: CASSFNYEQYF

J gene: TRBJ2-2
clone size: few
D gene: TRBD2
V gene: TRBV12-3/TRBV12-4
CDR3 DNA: TGTGCCAGCAGAAATAGCGGGAGGGACGCCGGGGAGCTGTTTTTT
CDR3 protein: CASRNSGRDAGELFF

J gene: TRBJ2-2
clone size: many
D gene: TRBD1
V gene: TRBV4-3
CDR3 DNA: TGCGCCAGCAGCTCAGACAGGGTGGCTTTCCCCGGGGAGCTGTTTTTT
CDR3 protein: CASSSDRVAFPGELFF

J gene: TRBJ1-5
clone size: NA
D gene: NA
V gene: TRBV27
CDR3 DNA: TGTGCCAGCAGTTTCAGACAGGATTTAGGAAATCAGCCCCAGCATTTT
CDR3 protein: CASSFRQDLGNQPQHF

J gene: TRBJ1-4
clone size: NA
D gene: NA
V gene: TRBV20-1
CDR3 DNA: TGCAGTGCTAGCCCAACGATGAGGGAAAAACTGTTTTTT
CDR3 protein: CSASPTMREKLFF

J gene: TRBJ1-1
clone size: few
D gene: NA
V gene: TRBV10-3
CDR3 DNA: TGTGCGTGTAAAAACTTTTACACTGAAGCTTTCTTT
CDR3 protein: CACKNFYTEAFF

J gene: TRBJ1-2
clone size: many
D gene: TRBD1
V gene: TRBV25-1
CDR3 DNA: TGTGCCAGCAGTCTTGGACAGGGGCTCGGCTACACCTTC
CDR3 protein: CASSLGQGLGYTF

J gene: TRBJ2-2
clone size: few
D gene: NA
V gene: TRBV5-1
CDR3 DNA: TGCGCCAGCAGCTCCGGACAGTCCGCGAACACCGGGGAGCTGTTTTTT
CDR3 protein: CASSSGQSANTGELFF

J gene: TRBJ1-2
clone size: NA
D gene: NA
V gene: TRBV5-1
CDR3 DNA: TGCGCCAGCAGCGCAGGACAGACCTATGGCTACACCTTC
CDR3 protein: CASSAGQTYGYTF

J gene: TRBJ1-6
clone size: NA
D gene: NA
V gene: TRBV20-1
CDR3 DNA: TGCAGTGCTAGAGTGGGCTCATCAGGGGTTAATTCACCCCTCCACTTT
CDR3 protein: CSARVGSSGVNSPLHF

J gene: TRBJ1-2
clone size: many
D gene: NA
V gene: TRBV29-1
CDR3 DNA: TGCAGCGTTGAGAGCGGCTATGGCTACACCTTC
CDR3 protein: CSVESGYGYTF

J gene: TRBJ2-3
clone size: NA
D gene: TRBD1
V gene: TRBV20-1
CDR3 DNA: TGCAGTGCTAGTACAGGGGGGTGGGATGATACGCAGTATTTT
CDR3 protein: CSASTGGWDDTQYF

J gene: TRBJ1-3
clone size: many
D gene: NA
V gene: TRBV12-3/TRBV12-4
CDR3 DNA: TGTGCCAGCAGTGGGGGCGCCTCCGGAAACACCATATATTTT
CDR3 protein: CASSGGASGNTIYF

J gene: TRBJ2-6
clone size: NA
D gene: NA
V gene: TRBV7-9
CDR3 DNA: TGTGCCAGCAGCTTACTGCCCGACGGGGCCAACGTCCTGACTTTC
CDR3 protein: CASSLLPDGANVLTF